This passage covers 13 T cell receptor beta chains from one sample sequenced in a study of cytomegalovirus exposure and HLA in healthy donors. This PCR relied on a set of 60 Vbeta primers and 13 Jbeta primers. Clones were sequenced by immunoSEQ multiplex PCR, and TCRdb holds only the in-frame ones, with some missing. The sample carries 150,000 or so clones, approximately 81% recorded once. Input material: PBMCs. Receptors were obtained from a man aged 18 to 30 in good health and CMV-seropositive.

The chain carries TRBV6-6 and TRBJ2-7; D is possibly TRBD2 (6 bases). Germline CDR1 reads MNHNY; CDR2 reads SVGAGI (reference sequence). The CDR3 contains 15 residues. The V end was cut by 0 bases, the J end by 2 bases, with 11 bases between. Here the CDR3 DNA reads TGTGCCAGCAGTTACTCGGAGGGTCTCCCCTACGAGCAGTACTTC. This translates into CASSYSEGLPYEQYF.

The chain carries TRBV11-2 and TRBJ2-1; 12 bases fit TRBD2. This CDR3 has 15 residues. Per the germline V gene, CDR1 is SGHAT and CDR2 is FQNNGV. Germline trimming cut 5 bases from V and 9 bases from J; bases unmatched to any gene: 8. The CDR3 DNA reads TGTGCCAGCAGCCCGGGGACTAGCGGGTTGAGTGAGCAGTTCTTC. Encoded protein: CASSPGTSGLSEQFF.

This chain links TRBV27 with TRBJ1-1; D possibly corresponds to TRBD1 (5 bases). This CDR3 region has 14 residues. Trimming removed 5 bases at V and 6 bases at J, with 16 bases between. Germline CDR1 reads MNHEY; CDR2 reads SMNVEV (reference sequence). In nucleotides, the CDR3 is TGTGCCAGCAGTACACATAGAGACAGATCTGAAGCTTTCTTT. Amino acids: CASSTHRDRSEAFF.

The chain couples TRBV7-9 to TRBJ1-2; TRBD1 might be the D (6 bases). The CDR3 runs 12 residues. Between the trimmed V and J ends, which lost 3 bases and 8 bases, there was a span of 10 bases. Germline values: CDR1 SEHNR, CDR2 FQNEAQ (reference sequence). CDR3 residues: CASSFTGYGYTF. The CDR3 coding sequence is TGTGCCAGCAGCTTCACAGGGTACGGCTACACCTTC.

The rearrangement links TRBV4-3 to TRBJ1-2; TRBD1 matches at 11 bases. V trimming: 5 bases; J trimming: 10 bases; junction bases outside the gene matches: 6. Germline V gives CDR1 LGHNA, CDR2 YSLEER. This CDR3 has 13 amino acids. The CDR3 nucleotides are TGCGCCAGCAGCTCACCGGGACAGGGGGACTACACCTTC. It encodes CASSSPGQGDYTF.

CDR3 protein: CASSWTSGDEQFF. The CDR3 DNA sequence: TGTGCCAGCAGTTGGACTAGTGGTGATGAGCAGTTCTTC. The chain combines TRBV7-2 with TRBJ2-1; 7 bases match TRBD2. CDR3 size: 13 residues. V lost 6 bases, J lost 8 bases, and 7 bases stayed unmatched. Germline values: CDR1 SGHTA, CDR2 FQGNSA.

V usage is TRBV6-5 and J usage is TRBJ1-1, with D possibly matching TRBD1 (6 bases). The CDR3 spans 13 residues. Germline V CDR1 and CDR2: MNHEY, SVGAGI. V lost 2 bases, J lost 5 bases, and 9 bases lay in between. DNA of the CDR3: TGTGCCAGCAGTTACGGGGGCGTTACTGAAGCTTTCTTT. It is translated as CASSYGGVTEAFF.

This clone appeared a few times. The chain carries TRBV30 and TRBJ1-1; D uncertain. CDR3 size: 16 residues. V lost 3 bases and J lost 0, with 17 bases in between. Germline CDR1 is GTSNPN and CDR2 is SVGIG (reference sequence). In nucleotides, the CDR3 is TGTGCCTGGAGATTAAGAGGGTCAGGCCTGAACACTGAAGCTTTCTTT. Translating gives CAWRLRGSGLNTEAFF.

This clone has a single count. Written as DNA, the CDR3 is TGTGCCAGCAGCGACTTGGAGGGCATGGGCACAGATACGCAGTATTTT. Its protein is CASSDLEGMGTDTQYF. This chain connects TRBV7-3 to TRBJ2-3, with D perhaps TRBD2 (6 bases). Trimming stripped 5 bases from V and 1 base from J, with 16 bases between. Per germline, CDR1 SGHTA and CDR2 FQGTGA. The length of the CDR3 is 16 residues.

The chain joins TRBV6-1 to TRBJ2-5; D might be TRBD2 (6 bases). Germline V gene lookup returns CDR1 MNHNS and CDR2 SASEGT. CDR3 size: 13 residues. The V gene lost 8 bases and the J gene lost 5 bases, with 15 bases spanning the gap. The CDR3 coding sequence is TGTGCCAGCGAGCCAGCCGCGGGGGAGACCCAGTACTTC. This gives the protein CASEPAAGETQYF.

The chain carries TRBV10-3 and TRBJ2-3, with 14 bases matching TRBD2. The length of the CDR3 is 17 residues. Germline V gene data show CDR1 as ENHRY and CDR2 as SYGVKD. V lost 6 bases and J lost 2; bases outside the gene matches: 7. CDR3 sequence: CAISQGTSGGSTDTQYF. CDR3 DNA: TGTGCCATCAGCCAGGGGACTAGCGGGGGATCCACAGATACGCAGTATTTT.

This clone has a single count. The genes are TRBV6-1 and TRBJ2-5, with D possibly TRBD1 on 6 matching bases. CDR1 is MNHNS, CDR2 SASEGT, per germline. The V gene lost 6 bases and the J gene lost 2 bases, with 13 bases spanning the gap. The CDR3 has 14 residues. In nucleotides, the CDR3 is TGTGCCAGCAGCCCCGGGACAACGCAAGAGACCCAGTACTTC. Translating it yields CASSPGTTQETQYF.

This clone appeared a few times. The chain's CDR3 is CASSIDPGRGSAQYF. Written as DNA, the CDR3 is TGTGCCAGTAGTATAGATCCTGGGCGGGGGTCGGCCCAGTACTTC. The chain joins TRBV19 to TRBJ2-5, with 7 bases fitting TRBD2. V lost 0 bases, J lost 9 bases, and 10 bases stayed unmatched. Looked up from germline, CDR1 is LNHDA and CDR2 is SQIVND (reference sequence). The CDR3 is 15 residues long.